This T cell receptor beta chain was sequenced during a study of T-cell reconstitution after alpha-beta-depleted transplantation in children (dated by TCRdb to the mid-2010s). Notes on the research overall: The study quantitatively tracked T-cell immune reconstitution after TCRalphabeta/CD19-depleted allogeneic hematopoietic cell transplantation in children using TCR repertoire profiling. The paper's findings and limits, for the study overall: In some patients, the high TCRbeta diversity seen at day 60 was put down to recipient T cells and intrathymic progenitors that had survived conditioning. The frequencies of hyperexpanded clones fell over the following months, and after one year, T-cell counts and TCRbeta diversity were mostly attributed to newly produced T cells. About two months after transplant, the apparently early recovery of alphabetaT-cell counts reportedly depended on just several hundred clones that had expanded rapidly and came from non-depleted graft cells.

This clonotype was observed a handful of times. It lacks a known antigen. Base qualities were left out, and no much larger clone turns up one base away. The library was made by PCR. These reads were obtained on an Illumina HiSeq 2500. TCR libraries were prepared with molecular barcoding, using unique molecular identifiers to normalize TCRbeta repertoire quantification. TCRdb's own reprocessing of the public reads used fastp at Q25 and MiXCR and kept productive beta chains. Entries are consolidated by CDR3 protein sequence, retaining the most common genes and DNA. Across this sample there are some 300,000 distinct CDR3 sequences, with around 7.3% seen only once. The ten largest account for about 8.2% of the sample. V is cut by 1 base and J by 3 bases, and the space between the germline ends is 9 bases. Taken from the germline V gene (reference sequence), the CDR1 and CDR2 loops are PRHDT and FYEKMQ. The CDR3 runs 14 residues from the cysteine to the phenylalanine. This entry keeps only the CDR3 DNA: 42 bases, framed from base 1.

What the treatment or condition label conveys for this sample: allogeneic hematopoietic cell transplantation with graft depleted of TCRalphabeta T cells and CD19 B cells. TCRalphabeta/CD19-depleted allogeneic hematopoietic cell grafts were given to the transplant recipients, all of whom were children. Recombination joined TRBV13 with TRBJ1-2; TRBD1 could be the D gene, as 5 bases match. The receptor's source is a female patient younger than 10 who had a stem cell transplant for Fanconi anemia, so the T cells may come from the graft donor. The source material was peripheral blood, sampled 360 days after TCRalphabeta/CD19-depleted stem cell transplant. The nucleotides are TGTGCCAGCAGCTTAGCCCGGACACACTATGGCTACACCTTC. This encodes CASSLARTHYGYTF.